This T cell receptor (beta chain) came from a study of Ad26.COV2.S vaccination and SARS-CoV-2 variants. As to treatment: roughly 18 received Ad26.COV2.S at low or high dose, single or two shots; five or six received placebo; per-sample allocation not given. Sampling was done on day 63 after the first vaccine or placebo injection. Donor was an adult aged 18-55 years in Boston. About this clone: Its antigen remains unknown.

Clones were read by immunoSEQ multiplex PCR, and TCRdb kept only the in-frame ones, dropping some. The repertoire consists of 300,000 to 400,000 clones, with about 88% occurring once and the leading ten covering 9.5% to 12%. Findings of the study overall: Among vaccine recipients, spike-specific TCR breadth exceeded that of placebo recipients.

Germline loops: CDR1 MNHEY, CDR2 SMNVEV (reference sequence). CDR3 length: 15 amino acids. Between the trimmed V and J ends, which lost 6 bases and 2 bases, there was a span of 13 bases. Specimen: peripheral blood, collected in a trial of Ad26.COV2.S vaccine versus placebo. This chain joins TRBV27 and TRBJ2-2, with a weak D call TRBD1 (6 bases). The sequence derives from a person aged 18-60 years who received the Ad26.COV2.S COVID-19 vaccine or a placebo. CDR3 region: CASSSDSINTGELFF. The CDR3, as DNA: TGTGCCAGCAGCTCGGACAGTATTAACACCGGGGAGCTGTTTTTT.